This TCR beta chain is from a study of radiotherapy plus CTLA-4 blockade in lung cancer. To note about this clone: What it recognizes is unknown.

Study results and caveats: Early shifts in blood T cell clones, with interferon-beta, reportedly predicted response best.

Clones were sequenced by immunoSEQ multiplex PCR, and TCRdb holds only the in-frame ones, with some missing. The sample has about 98,000 clones; roughly 88% are singletons. The CDR3 is 15 residues long. With 2 bases removed from V and 2 bases from J, the gap between germline ends came to 10 bases. Per germline, CDR1 LNHDA and CDR2 SQIVND (reference sequence). The chain is built from TRBV19 and TRBJ1-5; D might be TRBD1 (5 bases). Sequencing used peripheral blood, obtained from a patient treated with radiotherapy plus ipilimumab. The clonotype comes from a human donor with non-small cell lung cancer that progressed on radiotherapy plus ipilimumab. The CDR3 sequence: CASSIQGNGNQPQHF. The CDR3 DNA sequence: TGTGCCAGTAGTATACAGGGTAACGGCAATCAGCCCCAGCATTTT.